These T cell receptor beta chains were read from a single sample in a study of response to subunit inactivated influenza vaccine. TCRdb redid the calling of the RT-PCR reads with MiXCR, one entry per CDR3 protein. The table shows about 570,000 distinct CDR3 sequences, with around 10% occurring only once. Separately, the same data were catalogued under a study of T cells expressing NK-cell markers.

The source was PBMCs from blood, collected on the day of vaccination. The receptors shown here come from a man in his fifties or sixties who received an inactivated influenza vaccine. Both conserved end residues are part of each CDR3. A D gene is named only where the DNA matches it firmly. Rows give clone size only sometimes, using once, few, many, or a class for an expanded clone.

V: TRBV29-1
J: TRBJ2-5
D: .
size: .
CDR3: CSSGRRGLGETQYF
DNA: TGCAGCTCGGGCCGAAGGGGTTTGGGAGAGACCCAGTACTTC

V: TRBV16
J: TRBJ2-3
D: TRBD2
size: few
CDR3: CASSWTGGAADTQYF
DNA: TGTGCCAGCAGCTGGACGGGGGGTGCCGCAGATACGCAGTATTTT

V: TRBV3-1
J: TRBJ1-2
D: .
size: many
CDR3: CASRGGRGDGYTF
DNA: TGTGCCAGCCGCGGAGGCAGGGGCGATGGCTACACCTTC

V: TRBV12-3/TRBV12-4
J: TRBJ2-2
D: .
size: .
CDR3: CASTTDVLGAPNSNTGELFF
DNA: TGTGCCAGCACCACTGATGTCCTCGGGGCCCCAAATTCGAACACCGGGGAGCTGTTTTTT

V: TRBV12-3/TRBV12-4
J: TRBJ1-4
D: .
size: many
CDR3: CASSLEGRGEKLFF
DNA: TGTGCCAGCAGTTTGGAGGGCCGGGGAGAAAAACTGTTTTTT

V: TRBV27
J: TRBJ2-3
D: .
size: few
CDR3: CASRTGAATQYF
DNA: TGTGCCAGCAGGACGGGGGCCGCTACGCAGTATTTT

V: TRBV27
J: TRBJ1-3
D: .
size: many
CDR3: CASSWTSEASGNTIYF
DNA: TGTGCCAGCAGCTGGACGAGCGAGGCCTCTGGAAACACCATATATTTT

V: TRBV15
J: TRBJ2-5
D: .
size: .
CDR3: CATSREKGYQETQYF
DNA: TGTGCCACCAGCAGAGAAAAGGGGTACCAAGAGACCCAGTACTTC

V: TRBV12-3/TRBV12-4
J: TRBJ2-5
D: TRBD1
size: few
CDR3: CASRPTGKETQYF
DNA: TGTGCCAGCAGGCCGACAGGGAAGGAGACCCAGTACTTC

V: TRBV4-1
J: TRBJ1-1
D: .
size: .
CDR3: CASSQAHRELLMNTEAFF
DNA: TGCGCCAGCAGCCAAGCCCACAGGGAACTCCTCATGAACACTGAAGCTTTCTTT

V: TRBV7-6
J: TRBJ1-1
D: .
size: many
CDR3: CASSPGGWGTEAFF
DNA: TGTGCCAGCAGCCCCGGTGGGTGGGGCACTGAAGCTTTCTTT

V: TRBV4-1
J: TRBJ1-5
D: .
size: few
CDR3: CASSLQGSSNQPQHF
DNA: TGCGCCAGCAGCCTACAGGGATCTAGCAATCAGCCCCAGCATTTT

V: TRBV7-9
J: TRBJ2-7
D: .
size: .
CDR3: CASSLEVAEQYF
DNA: TGTGCCAGCAGCTTAGAAGTGGCCGAGCAGTACTTC